The present entry profiles one T cell receptor beta chain with its context. The data are from a study of blood T cells in healthy people across ages. The authors drew around 9.4 milliliters of peripheral blood from each donor. J was trimmed by 7 bases and V by 4 bases; bases with no gene match: 17. Germline loops: CDR1 LGHDT, CDR2 YNNKEL (reference sequence). The CDR3 has 17 residues. A J-beta primer mix and a sample-barcoded 5' primer were used in a second PCR of roughly 7 to 12 cycles. TCRdb re-called the 5' RACE reads with MiXCR, one entry per CDR3 protein. The data show 700,000 to 900,000 distinct CDR3 sequences, approximately 53% seen once.

This chain connects TRBV3-1 to TRBJ2-7; TRBD2 agrees at 9 bases. Material for sequencing was blood. This clonotype was sampled from an elderly man in good health. CDR3 protein: CASSPGLARALPNEQYF. The CDR3 nucleotides read TGTGCCAGCAGCCCTGGACTAGCGAGAGCCCTCCCCAATGAGCAGTACTTC.